By its share, the clone carrying this TCR beta chain is medium-sized (0.01 to 0.1%). Its antigen remains unidentified. CDR1 SGHDT and CDR2 YYEEEE come from the germline V gene. V lost 0 bases and J lost 3, with 9 bases in between. The CDR3 covers 14 residues. Study-wide points: Tumor Treg TCRs overlapped most with tumor naive CD4+ cells.

Full-length variable regions came from constant-region reverse primers plus semi-nested Nested Universal Primer A PCR. TCRdb re-derived calls from the 5' RACE reads in MiXCR, one entry per CDR3 protein. Of over 5,000 distinct CDR3 sequences listed, less than 40% were seen once; the top ten hold about 5.4%. The chain recombines TRBV5-6 with TRBJ1-1; D unresolved. The sequence was obtained from a female donor with breast cancer. What was sequenced was naive CD4+ T cells sorted from a lymph node. Noted subset: naive CD4+ T cells, CD4+CD45RA+CD25-. CDR3 protein: CASSLVGYDTEAFF. The CDR3 DNA reads as TGTGCCAGCAGCTTGGTAGGGTACGACACTGAAGCTTTCTTT.